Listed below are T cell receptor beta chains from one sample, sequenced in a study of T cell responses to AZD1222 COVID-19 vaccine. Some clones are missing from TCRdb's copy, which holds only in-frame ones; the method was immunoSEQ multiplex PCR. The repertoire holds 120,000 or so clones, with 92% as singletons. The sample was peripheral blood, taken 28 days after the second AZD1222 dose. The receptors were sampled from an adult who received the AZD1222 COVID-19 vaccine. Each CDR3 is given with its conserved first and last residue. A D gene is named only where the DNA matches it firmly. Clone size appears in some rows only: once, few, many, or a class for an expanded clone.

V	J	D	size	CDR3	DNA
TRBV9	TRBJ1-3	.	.	CASSVSVAASGNTIYF	TGTGCCAGCAGCGTAAGTGTGGCAGCCTCTGGAAACACCATATATTTT
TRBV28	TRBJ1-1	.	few	CASRDTARPSSEAFF	TGTGCCAGCAGAGACACAGCCCGCCCCTCTTCCGAAGCTTTCTTT
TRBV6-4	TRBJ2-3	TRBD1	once	CASSGTGGTDTQYF	TGTGCCAGCAGTGGGACAGGGGGCACAGATACGCAGTATTTT
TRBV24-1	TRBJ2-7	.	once	CATSQGSGYEQYF	TGTGCCACCAGTCAGGGAAGCGGCTACGAGCAGTACTTC
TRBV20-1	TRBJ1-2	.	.	CSASGGGASYYGYTF	TGCAGTGCTAGTGGTGGGGGCGCGTCGTACTATGGCTACACCTTC
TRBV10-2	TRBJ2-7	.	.	CASSVVKYEQYF	TGCGCCAGCAGCGTCGTCAAATACGAGCAGTACTTC
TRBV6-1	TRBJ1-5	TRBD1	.	CASSDLGQGMDQPQHF	TGTGCCAGCAGTGACCTGGGACAGGGGATGGATCAGCCCCAGCATTTT
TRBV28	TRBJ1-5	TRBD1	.	CASSQRQGRNQPQHF	TGTGCCAGCAGTCAAAGACAGGGAAGGAATCAGCCCCAGCATTTT
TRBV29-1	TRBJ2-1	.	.	CSVDRSGSSYNEQFF	TGCAGCGTTGATAGATCCGGTTCCTCCTACAATGAGCAGTTCTTC
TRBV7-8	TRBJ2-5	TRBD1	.	CASSSGTGVARETQYF	TGTGCCAGCAGTTCCGGGACAGGGGTCGCTCGGGAGACCCAGTACTTC
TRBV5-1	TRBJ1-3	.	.	CASSLGSASGNTIYF	TGCGCCAGCAGCTTGGGAAGTGCCTCTGGAAACACCATATATTTT
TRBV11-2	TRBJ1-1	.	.	CASTTGIMNTEAFF	TGTGCCAGCACAACGGGGATAATGAACACTGAAGCTTTCTTT
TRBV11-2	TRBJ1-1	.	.	CASSYIQGGTEAFF	TGTGCCAGCAGCTATATACAGGGAGGAACTGAAGCTTTCTTT
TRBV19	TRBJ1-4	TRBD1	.	CASREPTGTGGEKLFF	TGTGCCAGTAGAGAACCTACCGGGACAGGCGGTGAAAAACTGTTTTTT
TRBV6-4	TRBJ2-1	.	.	CASRIPSYNEQFF	TGTGCCAGCAGAATACCCTCCTACAATGAGCAGTTCTTC
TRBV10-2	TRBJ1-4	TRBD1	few	CASRGTDWREKLFF	TGCGCCAGCAGAGGGACAGATTGGCGAGAAAAACTGTTTTTT
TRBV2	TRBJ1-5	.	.	CASSESSGNQPQHF	TGTGCCAGCAGTGAATCTTCAGGGAATCAGCCCCAGCATTTT
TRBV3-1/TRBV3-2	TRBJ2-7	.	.	CASSQGLPRAGLEQYF	TGTGCCAGCAGCCAAGGTTTACCCCGAGCGGGCCTCGAGCAGTACTTC
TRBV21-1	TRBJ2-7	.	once	CASSKAPGLAYEQYF	TGTGCCAGCAGCAAAGCCCCGGGACTAGCTTACGAGCAGTACTTC
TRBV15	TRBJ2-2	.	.	CATSRGGVRAGELFF	TGTGCCACCAGCAGAGGAGGAGTTAGGGCCGGGGAGCTGTTTTTT
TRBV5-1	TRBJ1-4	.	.	CASSFSSGTNEKLFF	TGCGCCAGCAGCTTTTCTTCAGGGACAAATGAAAAACTGTTTTTT
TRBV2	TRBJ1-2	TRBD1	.	CASSAPPGTGYGYTF	TGTGCCAGCAGTGCCCCGCCTGGGACAGGCTATGGCTACACCTTC
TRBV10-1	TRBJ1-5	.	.	CASSESNQPQHF	TGCGCCAGCAGTGAATCTAATCAGCCCCAGCATTTT
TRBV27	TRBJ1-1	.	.	CASSLQGITEAFF	TGTGCCAGCAGTTTGCAGGGGATCACTGAAGCTTTCTTT
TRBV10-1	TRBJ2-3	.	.	CAGREEGGTQYF	TGCGCCGGACGGGAGGAAGGGGGTACGCAGTATTTT
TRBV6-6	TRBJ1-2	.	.	CASSETVQNSYTF	TGTGCCAGCTCCGAGACGGTCCAGAATAGCTACACCTTC
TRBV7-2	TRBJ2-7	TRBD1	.	CASSRGQIYEQYF	TGTGCCAGCAGCCGGGGACAGATCTACGAGCAGTACTTC
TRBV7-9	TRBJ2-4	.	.	CASSLGALMGIQYF	TGTGCCAGCAGCTTAGGGGCTCTCATGGGCATTCAGTACTTC
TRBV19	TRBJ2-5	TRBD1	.	CASSLGTVMWTQYF	TGTGCCAGTAGTCTCGGGACAGTAATGTGGACCCAGTACTTC
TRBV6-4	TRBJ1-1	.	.	CASRIGEGNTEAFF	TGTGCCAGCAGGATCGGGGAGGGAAACACTGAAGCTTTCTTT
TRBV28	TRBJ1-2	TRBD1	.	CASSLTGGGGYTF	TGTGCCAGCAGCTTGACAGGGGGCGGAGGCTACACCTTC
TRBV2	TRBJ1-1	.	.	CASSEFGDTEAFF	TGTGCCAGCAGTGAATTTGGAGACACTGAAGCTTTCTTT
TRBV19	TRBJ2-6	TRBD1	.	CASSMRSAIRTGQVSGANVLTF	TGTGCCAGTAGTATGCGTTCGGCAATACGAACCGGACAGGTCTCTGGGGCCAACGTCCTGACTTTC
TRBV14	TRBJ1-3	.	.	CASSQYSPGNTIYF	TGTGCCAGCAGCCAATATAGCCCTGGAAACACCATATATTTT
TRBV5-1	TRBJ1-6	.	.	CASSFNQGSNSPLHF	TGCGCCAGCAGCTTTAATCAGGGAAGTAATTCACCCCTCCACTTT
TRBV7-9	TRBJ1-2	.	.	CASSLARGDYGYTF	TGTGCCAGCAGCTTAGCACGCGGAGACTATGGCTACACCTTC
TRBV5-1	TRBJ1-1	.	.	CASSSGRVTEAFF	TGCGCCAGCAGCTCGGGCAGGGTCACTGAAGCTTTCTTT
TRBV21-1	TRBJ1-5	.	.	CASSGGGKSNQPQHF	TGTGCCAGCAGCGGGGGGGGAAAGAGCAATCAGCCCCAGCATTTT
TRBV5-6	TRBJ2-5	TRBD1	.	CASSSQISAGQGEETQYF	TGTGCCAGCAGCTCGCAGATCTCAGCCGGACAGGGAGAAGAGACCCAGTACTTC
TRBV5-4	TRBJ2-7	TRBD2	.	CASSFSGGAPYEQYF	TGTGCCAGCAGCTTTAGCGGGGGGGCGCCCTACGAGCAGTACTTC
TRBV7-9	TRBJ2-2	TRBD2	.	CASSLGTTSGGARELFF	TGTGCCAGCAGCTTAGGGACAACTAGCGGGGGGGCCCGGGAGCTGTTTTTT
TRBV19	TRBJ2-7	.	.	CASSISSRTEGRIFYEQYF	TGTGCCAGTAGTATTTCCTCGAGAACGGAGGGCAGAATTTTCTACGAGCAGTACTTC
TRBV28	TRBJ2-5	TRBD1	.	CATGTEETQYF	TGTGCCACCGGGACAGAAGAGACCCAGTACTTC
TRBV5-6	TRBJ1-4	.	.	CASSLRIWVSNEKLFF	TGTGCCAGCAGCTTGAGGATTTGGGTTTCGAATGAAAAACTGTTTTTT
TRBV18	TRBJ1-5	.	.	CASSQDLLDNNQPQHF	TGTGCCAGCTCACAGGACCTTCTCGATAACAATCAGCCCCAGCATTTT